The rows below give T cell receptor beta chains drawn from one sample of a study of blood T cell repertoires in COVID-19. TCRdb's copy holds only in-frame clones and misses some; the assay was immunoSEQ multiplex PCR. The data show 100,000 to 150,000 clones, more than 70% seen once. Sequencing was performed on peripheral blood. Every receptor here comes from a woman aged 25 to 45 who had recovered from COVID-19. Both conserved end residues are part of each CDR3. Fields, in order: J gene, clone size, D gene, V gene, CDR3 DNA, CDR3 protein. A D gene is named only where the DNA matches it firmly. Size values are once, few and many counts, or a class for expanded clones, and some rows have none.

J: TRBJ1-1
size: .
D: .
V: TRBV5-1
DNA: TGCGCCAGCAGCTTGGAAGCCGGTGGGGCCGAAGCTTTCTTT
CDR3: CASSLEAGGAEAFF

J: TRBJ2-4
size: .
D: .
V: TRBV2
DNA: TGTGCCAGCAGTGAAGTAAGGGAGCCATCACGACCTACCAAAAACATTCAGTACTTC
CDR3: CASSEVREPSRPTKNIQYF

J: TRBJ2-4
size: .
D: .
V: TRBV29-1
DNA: TGCAGCGTTCGGGACAGCGGGAACATTCAGTACTTC
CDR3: CSVRDSGNIQYF

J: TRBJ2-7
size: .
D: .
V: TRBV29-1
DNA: TGCAGCGTTGTGTCGGGAAATGGTTCCTACGAGCAGTACTTC
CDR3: CSVVSGNGSYEQYF

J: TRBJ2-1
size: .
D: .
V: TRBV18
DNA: TGTGCCAGCTCACTCTCTGACATGTTACACCATGAGCAGTTCTTC
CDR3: CASSLSDMLHHEQFF

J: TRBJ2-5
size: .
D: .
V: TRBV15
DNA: TGTGCCACCAGCAGAGATACGGGAAGGGAGACCCAGTACTTC
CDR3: CATSRDTGRETQYF

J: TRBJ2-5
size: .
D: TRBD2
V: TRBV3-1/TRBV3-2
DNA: TGTGCCACCGGCGGGAGGGTACAAGAGACCCAGTACTTC
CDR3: CATGGRVQETQYF

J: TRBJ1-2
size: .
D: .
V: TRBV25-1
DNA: TGTGCCAGCAGTGACCACCGGACGGGAATGAGGGGCTACACCTTC
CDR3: CASSDHRTGMRGYTF

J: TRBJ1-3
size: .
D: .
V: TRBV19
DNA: TGTGCCAGTAGTATACGCGGGTTTGGAAACACCATATATTTT
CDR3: CASSIRGFGNTIYF

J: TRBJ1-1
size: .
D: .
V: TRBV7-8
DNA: TGTGCCAGCAGCTTGACAGAGTATAGGGCACGAGCTTTCTTT
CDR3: CASSLTEYRARAFF

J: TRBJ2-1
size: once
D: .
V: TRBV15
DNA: TGTGCCACCAGCCGGGGGTTAATCTACAATGAGCAGTTCTTC
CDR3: CATSRGLIYNEQFF

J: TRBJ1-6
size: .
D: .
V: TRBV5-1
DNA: TGCGCCAGCAGCCCCGAGGGGGTAGGTAATTCACCCCTCCACTTT
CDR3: CASSPEGVGNSPLHF

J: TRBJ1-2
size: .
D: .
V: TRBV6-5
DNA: TGTGCCAGCAGTTACGACACAAACTATGGCTACACCTTC
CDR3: CASSYDTNYGYTF

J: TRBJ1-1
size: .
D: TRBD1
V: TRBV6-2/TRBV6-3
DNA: TGTGCCAGCAGCGCCTGGACAGGGGGCGGAATGAACACTGAAGCTTTCTTT
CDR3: CASSAWTGGGMNTEAFF

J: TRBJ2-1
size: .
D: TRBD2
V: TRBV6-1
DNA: TGTGCCAGCAGTGAAGAGGCCATGGTAGCGGGACTTTACAATGAGCAGTTCTTC
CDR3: CASSEEAMVAGLYNEQFF

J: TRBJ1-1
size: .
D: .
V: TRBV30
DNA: TGTGCCTGGAGTGCACTAGTTACGGTTAACACTGAAGCTTTCTTT
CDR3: CAWSALVTVNTEAFF

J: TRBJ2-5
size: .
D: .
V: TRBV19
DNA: TGTGCCAGTAGTGGAGCCGAGACCCAGTACTTC
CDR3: CASSGAETQYF

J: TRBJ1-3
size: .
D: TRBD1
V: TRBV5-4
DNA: TGTGCCAGCAGCCATGACAGGGCAGACACCATATATTTT
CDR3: CASSHDRADTIYF

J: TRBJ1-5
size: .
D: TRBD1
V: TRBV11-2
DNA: TGTGCCAGCAGCTTAGGACAGGGTAGCTCCAATCAGCCCCAGCATTTT
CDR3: CASSLGQGSSNQPQHF

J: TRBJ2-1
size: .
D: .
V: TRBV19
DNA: TGTGCCAGTAGTATTTCGGGTGAGCAGTTCTTC
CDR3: CASSISGEQFF

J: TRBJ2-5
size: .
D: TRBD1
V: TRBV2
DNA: TGTGCCAGCAGCCGGGACAGGGGCCAAGAGACCCAGTACTTC
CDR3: CASSRDRGQETQYF

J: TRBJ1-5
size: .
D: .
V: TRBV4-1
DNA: TGCGCCAGCAGCCAAGTCAGTCAGGGCGGCAATCAGCCCCAGCATTTT
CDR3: CASSQVSQGGNQPQHF

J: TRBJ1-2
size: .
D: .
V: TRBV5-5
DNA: TGTGCCAGCAGCTTTGCGGGGGCGGATGGCTACACCTTC
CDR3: CASSFAGADGYTF

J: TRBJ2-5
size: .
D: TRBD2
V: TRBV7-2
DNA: TGTGCCAGCAGCAGAATAGCGGGGGGGGAGACCCAGTACTTC
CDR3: CASSRIAGGETQYF

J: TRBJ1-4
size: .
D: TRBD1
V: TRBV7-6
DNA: TGTGCCAGCAGCCCAGAACCGGGACAGGGGGTTCTCAATGAAAAACTGTTTTTT
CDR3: CASSPEPGQGVLNEKLFF

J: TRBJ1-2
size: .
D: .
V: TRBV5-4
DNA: TGTGCCAGCAGCTTCGGGGGGTTAGCTAACTATGGCTACACCTTC
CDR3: CASSFGGLANYGYTF

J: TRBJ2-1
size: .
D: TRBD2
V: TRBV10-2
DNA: TGCGCCAGCAGTGTGTTGGCTAGCGGGAGTGGATACAATGAGCAGTTCTTC
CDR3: CASSVLASGSGYNEQFF

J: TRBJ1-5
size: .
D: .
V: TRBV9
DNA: TGTGCCAGCAGCCCCCAGACTAGGCTAACACGTCAGCCCCAGCATTTT
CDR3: CASSPQTRLTRQPQHF

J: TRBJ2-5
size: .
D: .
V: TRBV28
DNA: TGTGCCAGCAGTTTAAGAGGCTTTCTCAAGACCCAGTACTTC
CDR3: CASSLRGFLKTQYF

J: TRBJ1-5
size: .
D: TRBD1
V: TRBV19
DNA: TGTGCCAGTAGTATCCTGAGACTGGGACAGGGAGATCAGCCCCAGCATTTT
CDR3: CASSILRLGQGDQPQHF

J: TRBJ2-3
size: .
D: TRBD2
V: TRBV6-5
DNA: TGTGCCACGCGACGGGGGGGCACAGATACGCAGTATTTT
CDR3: CATRRGGTDTQYF

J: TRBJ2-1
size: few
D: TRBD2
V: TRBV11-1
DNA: TGTGCCAGCAGCTTAGCGGCGGGAGCTTTTACCCCTCACAATGAGCAGTTCTTC
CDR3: CASSLAAGAFTPHNEQFF

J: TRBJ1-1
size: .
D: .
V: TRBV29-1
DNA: TGCAGCGTTGTCCCTACCGCGACAGCAAACACTGAAGCTTTCTTT
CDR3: CSVVPTATANTEAFF

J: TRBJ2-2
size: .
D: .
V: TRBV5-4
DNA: TGTGCCAGCAGCTTTCAGGAAGCCGGGGAGCTGTTTTTT
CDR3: CASSFQEAGELFF

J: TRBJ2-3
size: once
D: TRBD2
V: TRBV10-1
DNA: TGCGCCAGCAGTGAGTTAGCGGGCCACCCAGACACAGATACGCAGTATTTT
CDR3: CASSELAGHPDTDTQYF

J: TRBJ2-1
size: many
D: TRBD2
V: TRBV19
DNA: TGTGCCAGTAGTATAGGGGCTAGCGGGAGTATAGATGAGCAGTTCTTC
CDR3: CASSIGASGSIDEQFF

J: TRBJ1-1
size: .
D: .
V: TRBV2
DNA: TGTGCCAGCAGTGCCACAGGAGCTGAAGCTTTCTTT
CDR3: CASSATGAEAFF

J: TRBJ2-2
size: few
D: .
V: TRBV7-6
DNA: TGTGCCAGCAGCCCCTATACCAGGGTTAACACCGGGGAGCTGTTTTTT
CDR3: CASSPYTRVNTGELFF

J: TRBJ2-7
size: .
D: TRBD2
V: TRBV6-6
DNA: TGTGCCAGCAATTCTCCGGGACTAGCCTACGAGCAGTACTTC
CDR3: CASNSPGLAYEQYF

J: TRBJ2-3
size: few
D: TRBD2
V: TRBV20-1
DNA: TGCAGTGCTAGTCGGAAAGGGCGGGGGGGCAGCGATACGCAGTATTTT
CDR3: CSASRKGRGGSDTQYF

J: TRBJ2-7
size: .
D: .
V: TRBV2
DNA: TGTGCCAGCAAGGCCACAACAGGTAACGAGCAGTACTTC
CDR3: CASKATTGNEQYF

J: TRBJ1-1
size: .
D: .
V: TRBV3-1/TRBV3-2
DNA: TGTGCCAGCAGGACCTCAGAAGTCGGGGGGGAAGCTTTCTTT
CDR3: CASRTSEVGGEAFF

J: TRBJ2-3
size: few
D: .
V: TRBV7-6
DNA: TGTGCCAGCAGCTGGGTAGCATCTCAAACAGATACGCAGTATTTT
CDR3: CASSWVASQTDTQYF

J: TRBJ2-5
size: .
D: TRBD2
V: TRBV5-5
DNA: TGTGCCAGCAGGCCCGGGACTAGCACAGAGACCCAGTACTTC
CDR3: CASRPGTSTETQYF

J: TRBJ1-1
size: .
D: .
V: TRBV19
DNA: TGTGCCAGTAGTATACCCCTCGACTGGACTTTGACTGAAGCTTTCTTT
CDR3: CASSIPLDWTLTEAFF

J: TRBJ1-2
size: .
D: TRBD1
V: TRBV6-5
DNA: TGTGCCAGCACCCTGACGACAGGGGAAGGCTACACCTTC
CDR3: CASTLTTGEGYTF

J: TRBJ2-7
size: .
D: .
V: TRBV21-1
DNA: TGTGCCAGCAGCAAACGAAGCCCCGGGGGACTAGCGGCTTCTGAGGCCTACGAGCAGTACTTC
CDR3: CASSKRSPGGLAASEAYEQYF

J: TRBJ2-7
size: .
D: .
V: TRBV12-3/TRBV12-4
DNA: TGTGCCAGCAGTTTATCGGGATACGAGCAGTACTTC
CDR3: CASSLSGYEQYF

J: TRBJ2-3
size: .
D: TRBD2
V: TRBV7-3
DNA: TGTGCCAGCAGCTTATTAGGCGGGGGTAGCACAGATACGCAGTATTTT
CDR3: CASSLLGGGSTDTQYF

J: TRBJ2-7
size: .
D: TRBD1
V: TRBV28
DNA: TGTGCCAGCAGTTGGGACAGGGAGTACGAGCAGTACTTC
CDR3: CASSWDREYEQYF

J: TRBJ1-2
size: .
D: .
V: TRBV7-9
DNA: TGTGCCAGCAGCCCTACAGGGAATGGCTACACCTTC
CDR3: CASSPTGNGYTF

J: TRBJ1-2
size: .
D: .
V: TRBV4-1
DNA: TGCGCCAGCAGCCAAGAGCCCAGGGGACAAGGCTACACCTTC
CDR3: CASSQEPRGQGYTF